The clone carrying this TCR beta chain was detected only a few times. Assay: immunoSEQ multiplex PCR; the TCRdb copy retains only in-frame clones and omits some. The sample holds about 80,000 clones, 87% seen once. This entry belongs to a study of T cell responses to AZD1222 COVID-19 vaccine. V was clipped by 4 bases and J by 0 bases; unmatched bases: 11. Germline V CDR1 and CDR2: LGHNA, YSLEER. There are 18 residues in the CDR3. This receptor was taken from an adult in good health. Material: peripheral blood, obtained on day 0 of AZD1222 vaccination. The chain carries TRBV4-3 and TRBJ2-2, with TRBD2 matching over 7 bases. The CDR3 loop reads CASSPIIKRDANTGELFF. In nucleotides, the CDR3 is TGCGCCAGCAGCCCAATAATTAAGCGGGACGCGAACACCGGGGAGCTGTTTTTT.